A selection of T cell receptor beta chains follows, all from one sample in a study of cytomegalovirus exposure and HLA in healthy donors. Clones were read by immunoSEQ multiplex PCR, and TCRdb kept only the in-frame ones, dropping some. In the table there are 160,000 or so clones, around four fifths of which are singletons. Source material: PBMCs. The receptors come from a man younger than 40 in good health and CMV-seropositive. CDR3s include the opening cysteine and the closing phenylalanine or tryptophan. The D gene is left open where the match is weak. The size entry is marked missing in some rows and otherwise reads once, few, many or a size class.

size	J	V	D	CDR3	DNA
-	TRBJ1-1	TRBV19	-	CASSIPGVRNTEAFF	TGTGCCAGTAGTATACCAGGGGTTCGGAACACTGAAGCTTTCTTT
-	TRBJ1-5	TRBV7-9	-	CASGTGEPQHF	TGTGCCAGCGGGACGGGGGAGCCCCAGCATTTT
-	TRBJ1-6	TRBV12-5	-	CASGFGGVSDNSPLHF	TGTGCTAGTGGTTTCGGTGGAGTTTCGGATAATTCACCCCTCCACTTT
-	TRBJ1-2	TRBV13	-	CAGWENGYTF	TGTGCCGGCTGGGAGAATGGCTACACCTTC
-	TRBJ2-6	TRBV6-6	-	CASSYVRVSGANVLTF	TGTGCCAGCAGTTACGTCAGGGTATCTGGGGCCAACGTCCTGACTTTC
few	TRBJ2-2	TRBV4-1	-	CASSQETGSGELFF	TGCGCCAGCAGCCAAGAAACAGGGTCCGGGGAGCTGTTTTTT
-	TRBJ1-1	TRBV7-9	-	CASSLPERGKTEAFF	TGTGCCAGCAGCTTACCCGAGCGGGGTAAGACTGAAGCTTTCTTT
-	TRBJ1-5	TRBV6-6	-	CASKLTEKPQHF	TGTGCCAGCAAATTGACAGAAAAGCCCCAGCATTTT
-	TRBJ2-1	TRBV13	-	CASSWAGGRYNEQFF	TGTGCCAGCAGCTGGGCCGGGGGGCGGTACAATGAGCAGTTCTTC
-	TRBJ1-6	TRBV7-2	-	CASSSQEGPPLHF	TGTGCCAGCAGCTCGCAGGAAGGCCCACCCCTCCACTTT
few	TRBJ2-2	TRBV6-4	-	CASSDSYTGELFF	TGTGCCAGCAGTGACTCTTATACCGGGGAGCTGTTTTTT
-	TRBJ2-7	TRBV18	-	CASSIGQFEQYF	TGTGCCAGCTCAATCGGACAGTTCGAGCAGTACTTC
-	TRBJ2-7	TRBV4-3	-	CASSQDGIGGDSYEQYF	TGCGCCAGCAGCCAAGACGGGATCGGAGGGGATTCCTACGAGCAGTACTTC
once	TRBJ1-1	TRBV7-2	-	CASSFGSLMETEAFF	TGTGCCAGCAGCTTCGGGAGTTTAATGGAGACTGAAGCTTTCTTT
-	TRBJ1-2	TRBV9	TRBD1	CASSRDRANYGYTF	TGTGCCAGCAGCCGGGACAGGGCTAACTATGGCTACACCTTC
-	TRBJ1-1	TRBV5-1	-	CASSLTGNTEAFF	TGCGCCAGCAGCTTGACAGGGAACACTGAAGCTTTCTTT
-	TRBJ1-2	TRBV7-9	-	CASSFGGADYGYTF	TGTGCCAGCAGCTTTGGGGGCGCGGACTATGGCTACACCTTC
-	TRBJ2-1	TRBV5-1	TRBD2	CASSVGLAGGHDEQFF	TGCGCCAGCAGCGTTGGACTAGCGGGGGGTCACGATGAGCAGTTCTTC
-	TRBJ2-7	TRBV28	-	CASLSGTLTYEQYF	TGTGCCAGCTTGTCCGGGACTCTTACCTACGAGCAGTACTTC
-	TRBJ2-2	TRBV2	-	CASSVLLTGELFF	TGTGCCAGCAGTGTACTCCTCACCGGGGAGCTGTTTTTT
few	TRBJ2-5	TRBV30	TRBD2	CASLAGGGETQYF	TGTGCCTCCCTAGCGGGGGGCGGAGAGACCCAGTACTTC
-	TRBJ2-1	TRBV7-9	TRBD2	CASSLAGGLSYNEQFF	TGTGCCAGCAGCTTGGCGGGGGGGTTATCCTACAATGAGCAGTTCTTC
-	TRBJ2-7	TRBV4-3	TRBD1	CASSPGDSLSEQYF	TGCGCCAGCAGCCCAGGGGACAGCCTCTCCGAGCAGTACTTC
-	TRBJ1-5	TRBV6-1	-	CASSEDSQVNSNQPQHF	TGTGCCAGCAGTGAAGATAGTCAGGTTAATAGCAATCAGCCCCAGCATTTT
few	TRBJ1-5	TRBV18	-	CASSPQQGYNQPQHF	TGTGCCAGCTCACCTCAACAGGGTTACAATCAGCCCCAGCATTTT
-	TRBJ1-5	TRBV7-2	TRBD1	CATGGDRERNQPQHF	TGTGCCACGGGAGGGGACAGGGAACGCAATCAGCCCCAGCATTTT
-	TRBJ1-6	TRBV6-1	TRBD1	CASSGGQVSSPLHF	TGTGCCAGCAGTGGAGGACAGGTATCTTCACCCCTCCACTTT
-	TRBJ2-7	TRBV6-5	-	CASSYGGGQIPYEQYF	TGTGCCAGCAGTTACGGAGGGGGACAGATACCCTACGAGCAGTACTTC
-	TRBJ2-5	TRBV7-9	TRBD2	CASRPSGGDQETQYF	TGTGCCAGCAGACCTAGCGGGGGGGACCAAGAGACCCAGTACTTC
few	TRBJ1-5	TRBV6-1	-	CASSRTEFDQPQHF	TGTGCCAGCAGCCGAACGGAGTTCGATCAGCCCCAGCATTTT
-	TRBJ1-1	TRBV6-5	-	CASSLGALTEAFF	TGTGCCAGCAGTTTAGGGGCGCTGACTGAAGCTTTCTTT
-	TRBJ1-1	TRBV7-2	TRBD1	CASSLRRTGVGGNTEAFF	TGTGCCAGCAGCTTACGAAGAACAGGGGTCGGGGGGAACACTGAAGCTTTCTTT
-	TRBJ2-7	TRBV19	TRBD2	CASSMASSGYEQYF	TGTGCCAGTAGTATGGCTTCTAGCGGCTACGAGCAGTACTTC
-	TRBJ1-2	TRBV5-6	-	CASSLMDATGAFGYTF	TGTGCCAGCAGCTTGATGGACGCGACAGGTGCCTTCGGCTACACCTTC
-	TRBJ2-7	TRBV4-1	-	CASSQDELDYSSYEQYF	TGCGCCAGCAGCCAAGATGAGTTGGACTACAGCTCCTACGAGCAGTACTTC
few	TRBJ1-6	TRBV9	-	CASSVDLSAGSPLHF	TGTGCCAGCAGCGTAGATTTGTCAGCGGGTTCACCCCTCCACTTT
once	TRBJ2-1	TRBV5-1	-	CASRESVGGLYNEQFF	TGCGCCAGCAGGGAGTCCGTCGGGGGGCTCTACAATGAGCAGTTCTTC
-	TRBJ2-7	TRBV6-5	-	CASSYSLYTYEQYF	TGTGCCAGCAGTTATTCTTTGTACACCTACGAGCAGTACTTC
-	TRBJ2-5	TRBV27	-	CASSLLGGGPEETQYF	TGTGCCAGCAGTTTATTAGGGGGGGGGCCGGAAGAGACCCAGTACTTC
few	TRBJ1-2	TRBV5-4	TRBD1	CASSGRGQGGYGYTF	TGTGCCAGCAGCGGAAGGGGGCAAGGAGGCTATGGCTACACCTTC
-	TRBJ1-2	TRBV30	-	CAWSRGTRLDTF	TGTGCCTGGAGTAGGGGGACAAGACTCGACACCTTC
-	TRBJ2-7	TRBV4-3	-	CASSQDPGAGDEQYF	TGCGCCAGCAGCCAAGATCCAGGGGCGGGAGACGAGCAGTACTTC
-	TRBJ1-5	TRBV19	-	CASSMDPPGSGDQPQHF	TGTGCCAGTAGTATGGACCCTCCAGGCAGCGGGGATCAGCCCCAGCATTTT
-	TRBJ2-7	TRBV5-1	TRBD1	CASSPRTGSYEQYF	TGCGCCAGCAGCCCCCGGACAGGGAGCTACGAGCAGTACTTC
few	TRBJ1-1	TRBV18	-	CASSPPQGGTEAFF	TGTGCCAGCTCACCACCACAGGGAGGGACTGAAGCTTTCTTT
-	TRBJ2-5	TRBV5-1	-	CASSLLGQGWETQYF	TGCGCCAGCAGCTTGTTAGGGCAGGGTTGGGAGACCCAGTACTTC
-	TRBJ2-7	TRBV6-5	TRBD1	CASSYGRQGYEQYF	TGTGCCAGCAGTTACGGTCGACAGGGCTACGAGCAGTACTTC
-	TRBJ2-7	TRBV30	TRBD1	CAWQDRGFNEQYF	TGTGCCTGGCAGGACAGGGGGTTCAACGAGCAGTACTTC